Presented here are 21 T cell receptor beta chains from one specimen sequenced in a study of cytomegalovirus exposure and HLA in healthy donors (dated by TCRdb to 2017 to 2019). Library construction relied on the immunoSEQ multiplex PCR assay. For the multiplex PCR, a mixture combining 60 forward primers for TCR Vbeta segments and 13 reverse primers for TCR Jbeta segments was used. TCRdb re-hosts the immuneACCESS table, in-frame sequences only. Its copies lack some clones; in the studies checked, an unresolved V gene accounts for under half of them, and the cause for the rest is not known. The sample table shows 200,000 or so clones, and about 82% are seen once. Jointly, the top ten make up about 3.1% of the sample. Source material: PBMCs. These receptors all come from a man aged 25 to 40 in good health and CMV-seronegative.

A note on this clone: Sequence at one end of the junction differs from germline and may be a read error. The chain uses TRBV6-5 and TRBJ1-6, with a weak D call TRBD1 (5 bases). CDR3 size: 15 residues. Germline-derived CDR1 and CDR2 are MNHEY and SVGAGI. The CDR3 reads CASSYQGSYNSPLYF. The CDR3, as DNA: TGTGCCAGCAGTTACCAGGGCTCCTATAATTCACCCCTCTACTTT.

The chain employs TRBV5-5 and TRBJ2-2, with 8 bases identical to TRBD2. The germline CDR1 and CDR2 sequences are SGHKS and YYEKEE (reference sequence). There are 17 residues in the CDR3. J gave up 3 bases and V 4 bases, and 11 bases lay outside the gene matches. CDR3: CASSPSPSGRYTGELFF. As DNA, the CDR3 is TGTGCCAGCAGCCCTTCCCCTAGCGGGCGGTACACCGGGGAGCTGTTTTTT.

This clone was counted between two and nine times. The chain uses TRBV18 and TRBJ2-2; D is uncertain. V was shortened by 2 bases and J by 1 base, with 8 bases between the two germline ends. CDR3 length equals 15 residues. Germline V CDR1 and CDR2: KGHSH, LQKENI. DNA for the CDR3: TGTGCCAGCTCACCAGACACGCGGAACACCGGGGAGCTGTTTTTT. Protein sequence: CASSPDTRNTGELFF.

The gene calls are TRBV7-9 and TRBJ2-3; 11 bases are a match to TRBD2. Germline trimming cut 2 bases from V and 5 bases from J; bases unmatched to any gene: 6. Looked up from germline, CDR1 is SEHNR and CDR2 is FQNEAQ (reference sequence). The CDR3 length is 16 residues. CDR3 DNA: TGTGCCAGCAGCTTAACCGGGACTAGCGGAGGAGATACGCAGTATTTT. Protein: CASSLTGTSGGDTQYF.

The chain combines TRBV7-8 with TRBJ2-2, with 8 bases matching TRBD2. The CDR3 has 16 amino acids. The V and J ends lost 1 base and 2 bases, in that order; junction bases with no gene match: 3. Germline CDR1 SGHVS, CDR2 FQNEAQ. Here the CDR3 reads CASSLERGRNTGELFF. For the CDR3, the DNA is TGTGCCAGCAGCTTAGAGCGGGGGAGAAACACCGGGGAGCTGTTTTTT.

The rearrangement links TRBV19 to TRBJ1-4; D not resolved. Trimming took off 6 bases at V and 11 bases at J, with 16 bases between the two ends. This CDR3 contains 13 residues. Germline CDR1 is LNHDA and CDR2 is SQIVND (reference sequence). The CDR3 bases are TGTGCCAGTAGGAGGGTGGCGGACGGCAAACTGTTTTTT. Encoded protein: CASRRVADGKLFF.

This clone was seen a few times. The chain recombines TRBV6-5 with TRBJ2-5; D is perhaps TRBD2 (6 bases). The CDR3 covers 14 residues. Per the germline V gene, CDR1 is MNHEY and CDR2 is SVGAGI. V gave up 0 bases and J gave up 6 bases, with 11 bases separating them. The DNA for the CDR3 is TGTGCCAGCAGTTACTCGGGGGGTGAAAAGACCCAGTACTTC. This encodes CASSYSGGEKTQYF.

V gene TRBV5-1 combines with J gene TRBJ2-5; TRBD1 matches at 10 bases. The DNA end lines up better with TRBJ2-7; the J call may be wrong. Germline lookup yields CDR1 SGHRS and CDR2 YFSETQ. This CDR3 has 17 amino acids. CDR3 coding DNA: TGCGCCAGCAGCCGGGCAATAGGACAGGGGGTAGGGTACGAGCAGTACTTC. It codes for CASSRAIGQGVGYEQYF.

V and J are TRBV4-3 and TRBJ1-2; TRBD1 matches 9 bases. Unmatched junction bases numbered 13, after V lost 4 bases and J lost 4 bases. This CDR3 has 17 amino acids. CDR1 LGHNA and CDR2 YSLEER come from the germline V gene. The CDR3 bases are TGCGCCAGCAGCCCAGACTATACGGGACAGGGCTTCTATGGCTACACCTTC. Protein: CASSPDYTGQGFYGYTF.

The V call is TRBV19, the J call TRBJ2-3, with D perhaps TRBD2 (7 bases). Germline assignment: CDR1 LNHDA and CDR2 SQIVND (reference sequence). The germline V and J ends were trimmed by 5 bases and 5 bases, with 14 bases remaining between them. The CDR3 runs to 14 residues. CDR3 nucleotides: TGTGCCAGTAGTCCTCAGGGGAGGGGAGATACGCAGTATTTT. Its translation is CASSPQGRGDTQYF.

This clone appeared a few times. The chain carries TRBV7-2 and TRBJ1-5; D perhaps matches TRBD1 (6 bases). The V and J ends lost 2 bases and 6 bases respectively, with 11 bases between them. Germline loops: CDR1 SGHTA, CDR2 FQGNSA. This CDR3 is built from 14 residues. The CDR3 here is CASSLSGAGQPQHF. The DNA of the CDR3 is TGTGCCAGCAGCTTATCAGGGGCGGGTCAGCCCCAGCATTTT. The whole variable domain, filled in from reference TRBV7-2 and TRBJ1-5, reads GAGVSQSPSNKVTEKGKDVELRCDPISGHTALYWYRQSLGQGLEFLIYFQGNSAPDKSGLPSDRFSAERTGGSVSTLTIQRTQQEDSAVYLCASSLSGAGQPQHFGDGTRLSIL.

The V gene is TRBV2, the J gene TRBJ2-7; possibly TRBD1 for D (6 bases). Trimming removed 6 bases from V and 4 bases from J, with 16 bases in between. The CDR3 spans 14 residues. Germline V gene lookup returns CDR1 SNHLY and CDR2 FYNNEI. The CDR3 loop reads CASSLRQASYEQYF. The CDR3 bases are TGTGCCAGCAGCCTGAGACAGGCGAGTTACGAGCAGTACTTC.

V is TRBV13 and J is TRBJ1-1; D is unresolved. Trimming removed 4 bases from V and 0 bases from J, with 6 bases in between. The CDR3 has 13 residues. CDR1 PRHDT and CDR2 FYEKMQ come from the germline V gene (reference sequence). The CDR3 DNA reads TGTGCCAGCAGCTCTGAGATGAACACTGAAGCTTTCTTT. Its protein product is CASSSEMNTEAFF.

The chain has TRBV6-1 and TRBJ2-1, with TRBD2 matching 7 bases. The CDR3 runs 14 residues. Germline V gene data show CDR1 as MNHNS and CDR2 as SASEGT. Trimming at V came to 6 bases and at J to 0 bases, leaving 2 bases not matched to a gene. This CDR3 reads CASSRTSSYNEQFF. The CDR3 bases are TGTGCCAGCAGCCGGACTAGCTCCTACAATGAGCAGTTCTTC.

This chain links TRBV2 with TRBJ2-2, with a weak D call TRBD2 (6 bases). CDR1 and CDR2 from the germline V gene are SNHLY and FYNNEI. Between the trimmed V and J ends, which lost 5 bases and 2 bases, there was a span of 12 bases. CDR3 length: 15 amino acids. As DNA, the CDR3 is TGTGCCAGCAGTCCCCGGGGGATTAACACCGGGGAGCTGTTTTTT. Translating gives CASSPRGINTGELFF.

This chain connects TRBV7-9 to TRBJ1-1; D is uncertain. The CDR3 consists of 14 residues. The V gene's germline CDR1 is SEHNR and CDR2 FQNEAQ (reference sequence). V lost 1 base, J lost 5 bases, and 11 bases lay in between. The CDR3 DNA follows: TGTGCCAGCAGCTTAGAGGAGGAATGGACTGAAGCTTTCTTT. Its protein is CASSLEEEWTEAFF.

The CDR3 loop reads CASSVTSGAPGSQYF. CDR3 in DNA: TGTGCCAGCAGCGTAACTAGCGGGGCCCCCGGGAGCCAGTACTTC. The chain couples TRBV9 to TRBJ2-5, with 10 bases that match TRBD2. V was pared by 1 base and J by 10 bases, with 10 bases of the junction left unmatched. Germline V gene lookup returns CDR1 SGDLS and CDR2 YYNGEE. This CDR3 contains 15 residues.

The J gene is TRBJ1-2, the V gene TRBV7-2; D perhaps matches TRBD1 (5 bases). V lost 0 bases, J lost 4 bases, and 9 bases lay in between. The CDR3 contains 14 residues. Per germline, CDR1 SGHTA and CDR2 FQGNSA. The CDR3 nucleotides read TGTGCCAGCAGCTTAGCGATAGGGGTCTATGGCTACACCTTC. Its translation: CASSLAIGVYGYTF.

This clone occurred a few times. An end of the junction does not agree with germline; a read error may underlie this. The chain carries TRBV7-9 and TRBJ2-6, with TRBD1 as a possible D gene (6 bases). The CDR3 sequence is 15 residues long. Germline-derived CDR1 and CDR2 are SEHNR and FQNEAQ (reference sequence). The CDR3 coding sequence is TGTGCCAGCAGCCGGACAGTCTCTGGGGCCAGCGTCCTGACTTTC. Its protein is CASSRTVSGASVLTF.

The chain employs TRBV11-3 and TRBJ2-2, with 7 bases that match TRBD2. The J segment lost 6 bases and the V segment lost 1 base, leaving 8 bases of the junction unmatched. This CDR3 region has 16 residues. The germline V gene has CDR1 SGHNT and CDR2 YENEEA. The CDR3, as DNA: TGTGCCAGCAGCTTAGGGAATAAGCGGGGCGCCGGGGAGCTGTTTTTT. Amino acids: CASSLGNKRGAGELFF.

This chain connects TRBV20-1 to TRBJ1-2; D perhaps matches TRBD1 (5 bases). Trimming shortened V by 2 bases and J by 5 bases, and 6 bases separated the two germline ends. This CDR3 region has 11 residues. Germline V gene lookup returns CDR1 DFQATT and CDR2 SNEGSKA (reference sequence). The CDR3 sequence is CSARTGYGYTF. DNA of the CDR3: TGCAGTGCTAGAACAGGTTATGGCTACACCTTC.